The rows below give T cell receptor beta chains drawn from one sample of a study of blood T cell repertoires in COVID-19. Data came from immunoSEQ multiplex PCR; TCRdb stores just in-frame clones and leaves some out. The repertoire consists of approximately 400,000 clones, with roughly 88% occurring once and the leading ten covering over 9.5%. Material: peripheral blood. These receptors were collected from a woman aged 50 to 60 with COVID-19, enrolled during active disease. CDR3s include the opening cysteine and the closing phenylalanine or tryptophan. The D gene is left open where the match is weak. Some rows have no size entry. The others give once, few or many, or a class for an expanded clone.

j_call: TRBJ1-2
d_call: TRBD1
clone_size: .
v_call: TRBV6-4
cdr3_length: 13
cdr3_aa: CASSLTGGGGYTF
cdr3_nt: TGTGCCAGCAGCCTGACAGGGGGCGGTGGCTACACCTTC

j_call: TRBJ1-2
d_call: TRBD1
clone_size: .
v_call: TRBV2
cdr3_length: 14
cdr3_aa: CASSRSGTGSGYTF
cdr3_nt: TGTGCCAGCAGTCGATCCGGGACAGGAAGCGGCTACACCTTC

j_call: TRBJ2-3
d_call: TRBD2
clone_size: .
v_call: TRBV7-2
cdr3_length: 14
cdr3_aa: CASKLAASTDTQYF
cdr3_nt: TGTGCCAGCAAACTAGCGGCGAGCACAGATACGCAGTATTTT

j_call: TRBJ2-1
d_call: .
clone_size: .
v_call: TRBV5-4
cdr3_length: 15
cdr3_aa: CASSVVGGVVYEQFF
cdr3_nt: TGTGCCAGCAGCGTTGTGGGGGGAGTGGTATACGAGCAGTTCTTC

j_call: TRBJ1-1
d_call: .
clone_size: few
v_call: TRBV4-2
cdr3_length: 14
cdr3_aa: CASSQGGGEAEAFF
cdr3_nt: TGTGCCAGCAGCCAAGGAGGGGGAGAGGCTGAAGCTTTCTTT

j_call: TRBJ2-7
d_call: TRBD2
clone_size: .
v_call: TRBV6-1
cdr3_length: 15
cdr3_aa: CASSDSGASTYEQYF
cdr3_nt: TGTGCCAGCAGTGATAGCGGGGCGTCCACCTACGAGCAGTACTTC

j_call: TRBJ2-1
d_call: TRBD2
clone_size: .
v_call: TRBV19
cdr3_length: 15
cdr3_aa: CASSIGLADYNEQFF
cdr3_nt: TGTGCCAGTAGTATAGGGCTAGCGGACTACAATGAGCAGTTCTTC

j_call: TRBJ1-3
d_call: .
clone_size: .
v_call: TRBV2
cdr3_length: 13
cdr3_aa: CASKQGHGNTIYF
cdr3_nt: TGTGCTAGCAAACAGGGACATGGAAACACCATATATTTT

j_call: TRBJ1-2
d_call: .
clone_size: .
v_call: TRBV9
cdr3_length: 12
cdr3_aa: CASSVRGRGYTF
cdr3_nt: TGTGCCAGCAGCGTCAGGGGAAGGGGCTACACCTTC

j_call: TRBJ2-3
d_call: TRBD1
clone_size: .
v_call: TRBV7-9
cdr3_length: 14
cdr3_aa: CASSSRTGGDTQYF
cdr3_nt: TGTGCCAGCAGCTCGAGGACAGGGGGGGATACGCAGTATTTT

j_call: TRBJ1-1
d_call: .
clone_size: once
v_call: TRBV27
cdr3_length: 14
cdr3_aa: CASRPVDSGTEAFF
cdr3_nt: TGTGCCAGCAGGCCCGTGGACTCGGGAACTGAAGCTTTCTTT

j_call: TRBJ1-6
d_call: .
clone_size: .
v_call: TRBV5-6
cdr3_length: 14
cdr3_aa: CASSLAGVNSPLHF
cdr3_nt: TGTGCCAGCAGCTTGGCAGGGGTCAATTCACCCCTCCACTTT

j_call: TRBJ2-3
d_call: TRBD1
clone_size: .
v_call: TRBV2
cdr3_length: 14
cdr3_aa: CASRPGTGTDTQYF
cdr3_nt: TGTGCCAGCAGACCCGGGACAGGGACAGATACGCAGTATTTT

j_call: TRBJ2-1
d_call: .
clone_size: .
v_call: TRBV6-2/TRBV6-3
cdr3_length: 15
cdr3_aa: CASSSPLPTFNEQFF
cdr3_nt: TGTGCCAGCAGTTCTCCGCTCCCAACTTTCAATGAGCAGTTCTTC

j_call: TRBJ2-7
d_call: TRBD2
clone_size: .
v_call: TRBV6-1
cdr3_length: 13
cdr3_aa: CASSEVGGGEQYF
cdr3_nt: TGTGCCAGCAGTGAAGTCGGCGGGGGCGAGCAGTACTTC

j_call: TRBJ2-3
d_call: TRBD2
clone_size: .
v_call: TRBV7-3
cdr3_length: 14
cdr3_aa: CASSLVGGTDTQYF
cdr3_nt: TGTGCCAGCAGCTTAGTGGGGGGGACAGATACGCAGTATTTT

j_call: TRBJ2-5
d_call: TRBD2
clone_size: .
v_call: TRBV14
cdr3_length: 15
cdr3_aa: CASSPSGGRQETQYF
cdr3_nt: TGTGCCAGCAGCCCATCGGGGGGGAGGCAAGAGACCCAGTACTTC

j_call: TRBJ1-2
d_call: .
clone_size: .
v_call: TRBV6-6
cdr3_length: 12
cdr3_aa: CASNRANYGYTF
cdr3_nt: TGTGCCAGCAACAGGGCTAACTATGGCTACACCTTC

j_call: TRBJ2-7
d_call: TRBD1
clone_size: .
v_call: TRBV6-5
cdr3_length: 12
cdr3_aa: CATWDRLYEQYF
cdr3_nt: TGTGCCACCTGGGACAGGCTCTACGAGCAGTACTTC

j_call: TRBJ1-1
d_call: .
clone_size: .
v_call: TRBV7-9
cdr3_length: 12
cdr3_aa: CASSLWGAGAFF
cdr3_nt: TGTGCCAGCAGCTTATGGGGTGCGGGAGCTTTCTTT

j_call: TRBJ2-5
d_call: TRBD1
clone_size: .
v_call: TRBV5-6
cdr3_length: 14
cdr3_aa: CASRQGRFQETQYF
cdr3_nt: TGTGCCAGTAGACAGGGGCGATTTCAAGAGACCCAGTACTTC

j_call: TRBJ2-1
d_call: .
clone_size: .
v_call: TRBV24-1
cdr3_length: 14
cdr3_aa: CATTGGTFNNEQFF
cdr3_nt: TGTGCCACCACAGGCGGGACGTTTAACAATGAGCAGTTCTTC

j_call: TRBJ1-1
d_call: .
clone_size: .
v_call: TRBV5-1
cdr3_length: 13
cdr3_aa: CASSLGDNTEAFF
cdr3_nt: TGCGCCAGCAGCTTAGGAGATAACACTGAAGCTTTCTTT

j_call: TRBJ1-2
d_call: TRBD1
clone_size: .
v_call: TRBV5-4
cdr3_length: 14
cdr3_aa: CASSTGTGFNGYTF
cdr3_nt: TGTGCCAGCAGCACCGGGACAGGGTTTAATGGCTACACCTTC